The 27 T cell receptor beta chains presented below share a single source sample, sequenced in a study of monozygotic twins with inflammatory bowel disease. TCRdb processed the 5' RACE reads again and assigns one entry to each CDR3 protein, with no DNA. The sample has about 160,000 distinct CDR3 sequences. Sequenced input: blood. These receptors originate from a human donor with ulcerative colitis or Crohn's disease, or a healthy co-twin of an affected twin (not recorded which).

The chain joins TRBV20-1 to TRBJ2-5; checking the TCRdb D call of TRBD2 is not possible without DNA. Per the germline V gene, CDR1 is DFQATT and CDR2 is SNEGSKA (reference sequence). The CDR3 runs 14 residues. The CDR3: CSAKEVAGGGTQYF.

The chain employs TRBV5-6 and TRBJ2-2. CDR3 length equals 14 residues. In germline, CDR1 is SGHDT, CDR2 YYEEEE. The CDR3 region is CASSLGSATGELFF.

The chain combines TRBV5-1 with TRBJ2-1. Germline loops: CDR1 SGHRS, CDR2 YFSETQ. The CDR3 has 16 amino acids. CDR3: CASSLPRASSYNEQFF.

The CDR3 sequence is CASSLEAGGAEDEQFF. The V and J genes are TRBV28 and TRBJ2-1; there is no DNA to check the TCRdb D call of TRBD2. The CDR3 totals 16 residues. The germline CDR1 and CDR2 sequences are MDHEN and SYDVKM.

The rearrangement uses TRBV7-9 and TRBJ1-4. This CDR3 has 16 amino acids. Germline V gives CDR1 SEHNR, CDR2 FQNEAQ (reference sequence). The CDR3 here is CASSESGDGTNEKLFF. Together with reference TRBV7-9 and TRBJ1-4, the CDR3 gives the full variable domain: DTGVSQNPRHKITKRGQNVTFRCDPISEHNRLYWYRQTLGQGPEFLTYFQNEAQLEKSRLLSDRFSAERPKGSFSTLEIQRTEQGDSAMYLCASSESGDGTNEKLFFGSGTQLSVL.

This chain uses TRBV12-3 or TRBV12-4 with TRBJ2-1; TCRdb reports TRBD1, a call that lacks DNA to check it against. This CDR3 has 14 amino acids. CDR3 protein: CASLPRAQGNEQFF.

The chain is built from TRBV4-1 and TRBJ2-1; TCRdb outputs TRBD1, but without DNA this stays unchecked. The CDR3 covers 16 residues. The germline V gene encodes CDR1 MGHRA and CDR2 YSYEKL. The CDR3 protein is CASSPYPRDPDNEQFF.

This sequence joins TRBV5-4 and TRBJ2-1; TCRdb's D gene call, TRBD2, goes unchecked for lack of DNA. Germline values: CDR1 SGHNT, CDR2 YYREEE (reference sequence). The CDR3 is 20 amino acids. CDR3 loop: CASSSRDPSGTFQSYNEQFF.

The gene calls are TRBV20-1 and TRBJ1-4. Germline V gives CDR1 DFQATT, CDR2 SNEGSKA (reference sequence). The CDR3 extends over 14 amino acids. This CDR3 reads CSAKVRVGREKLFF.

The rearrangement joins TRBV20-1 to TRBJ2-1; TCRdb's D call of TRBD2 is untestable without DNA. CDR1 and CDR2 (germline): DFQATT, SNEGSKA (reference sequence). The CDR3 sequence is 14 residues long. Here the CDR3 reads CSATLLAGDNEQFF.

This chain joins TRBV4-3 and TRBJ2-3; TCRdb names TRBD2, which stays unverified in the absence of DNA. CDR1 and CDR2 (germline): LGHNA, YSLEER. CDR3 length equals 15 residues. The CDR3 spells CASSPREGWADTQYF.

V and J are TRBV4-2 and TRBJ2-4; TCRdb's D call, TRBD2, is unchecked because there is no DNA. The CDR3 loop spans 15 amino acids. Germline V lookup: CDR1 LGHNA, CDR2 YNFKEQ. CDR3 loop: CASSQGLAGGDIQYF.

V gene TRBV5-5 combines with J gene TRBJ1-3; lacking DNA, the TRBD1 call made by TCRdb goes unchecked. The length of the CDR3 is 17 residues. From germline, CDR1 is SGHKS and CDR2 YYEKEE (reference sequence). This chain's CDR3 is CASSPRTGGISGNTIYF.

The chain is built from TRBV28 and TRBJ1-6; the D gene TCRdb calls, TRBD1, cannot be checked with no DNA. This CDR3 comprises 15 residues. Germline CDR1 reads MDHEN; CDR2 reads SYDVKM. CDR3 sequence: CASSPTDRMNSPLHF.

This sequence joins TRBV4-2 and TRBJ2-7; the TCRdb call, TRBD1, lacks DNA for checking. CDR3 size: 14 residues. Germline V gene data show CDR1 as LGHNA and CDR2 as YNFKEQ. CDR3 amino acids: CASSQDLRGYEQYF.

The V gene is TRBV20-1, the J gene TRBJ2-7; the TCRdb call, TRBD2, lacks DNA for checking. The germline CDR1 and CDR2 sequences are DFQATT and SNEGSKA (reference sequence). The CDR3 length is 16 residues. CDR3: CSASAVAGSSPWKQYF.

The J gene is TRBJ2-3, the V gene TRBV30; TCRdb designates TRBD2, a call that cannot be tested without DNA. The CDR3 runs 12 residues. Germline V gene lookup returns CDR1 GTSNPN and CDR2 SVGIG (reference sequence). The CDR3 loop reads CAWGGGRDTQYF.

V and J are TRBV28 and TRBJ1-5; TCRdb indicates TRBD1, and absent DNA this call remains unverified. This CDR3 contains 12 residues. Per the germline V gene, CDR1 is MDHEN and CDR2 is SYDVKM. CDR3 protein: CASESGTQPQHF.

The chain employs TRBV7-9 and TRBJ2-7. The germline gives CDR1 SEHNR, CDR2 FQNEAQ (reference sequence). This CDR3 is 14 amino acids long. CDR3 protein: CASSLGLWAYEQYF.

The chain is built from TRBV29-1 and TRBJ2-2; the D call of TRBD1 rests on TCRdb alone, since no DNA is present to check it. The germline gives CDR1 SQVTM, CDR2 ANQGSEA. This CDR3 has 15 residues. CDR3: CSVPVGDASTGELFF.

This chain connects TRBV20-1 to TRBJ2-7. CDR1 DFQATT and CDR2 SNEGSKA come from the germline V gene (reference sequence). The CDR3 loop spans 15 amino acids. CDR3 sequence reads: CSARVLSGNENEQYF.

V is TRBV27 and J is TRBJ1-1. Germline CDR1 MNHEY, CDR2 SMNVEV (reference sequence). This CDR3 contains 15 residues. The CDR3 loop reads CASSLFGDMNTEAFF.

The chain carries TRBV4-3 and TRBJ2-2; TCRdb designates TRBD2, a call that cannot be tested without DNA. This CDR3 has 17 residues. Germline V gene data show CDR1 as LGHNA and CDR2 as YSLEER. CDR3 sequence reads: CASSQGVLAGGPEELFF.

The chain joins TRBV5-1 to TRBJ2-2; TCRdb's D gene call, TRBD1, goes unchecked for lack of DNA. The CDR3 sequence is 15 residues long. Germline V gene data show CDR1 as SGHRS and CDR2 as YFSETQ. The chain's CDR3 is CASSWGQGFGGELFF.

The rearrangement links TRBV4-3 to TRBJ1-2; the D call from TCRdb, TRBD1, cannot be confirmed without DNA. The CDR3 runs 14 residues. Germline CDR1 LGHNA, CDR2 YSLEER. This CDR3 reads CASSQEKARDGYTF.

The chain links TRBV15 to TRBJ2-1; TCRdb's D call of TRBD1 is untestable without DNA. The CDR3 loop spans 17 amino acids. Per germline, CDR1 LNHNV and CDR2 YYDKDF (reference sequence). Here the CDR3 reads CATSRDPGTVSYNEQFF.

The chain employs TRBV12-3 or TRBV12-4 and TRBJ2-2. CDR3 size: 13 residues. The CDR3 sequence: CASSTDRTGELFF.